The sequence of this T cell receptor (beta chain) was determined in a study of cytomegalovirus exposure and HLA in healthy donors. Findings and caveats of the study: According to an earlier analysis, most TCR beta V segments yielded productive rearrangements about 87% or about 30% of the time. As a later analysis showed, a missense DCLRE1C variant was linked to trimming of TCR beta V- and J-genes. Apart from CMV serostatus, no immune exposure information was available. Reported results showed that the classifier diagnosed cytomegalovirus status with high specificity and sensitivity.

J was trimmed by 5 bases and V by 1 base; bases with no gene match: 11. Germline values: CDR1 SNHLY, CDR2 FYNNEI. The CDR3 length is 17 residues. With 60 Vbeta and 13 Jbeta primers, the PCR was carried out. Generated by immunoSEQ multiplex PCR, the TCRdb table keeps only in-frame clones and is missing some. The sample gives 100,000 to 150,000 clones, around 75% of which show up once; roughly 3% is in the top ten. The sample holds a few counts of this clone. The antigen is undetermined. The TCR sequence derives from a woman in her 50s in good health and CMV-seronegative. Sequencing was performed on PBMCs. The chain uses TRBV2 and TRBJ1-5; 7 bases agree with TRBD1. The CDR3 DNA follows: TGTGCCAGCAGTGAAGGAATAGGGGGCCAGGGCCATCAGCCCCAGCATTTT. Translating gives CASSEGIGGQGHQPQHF. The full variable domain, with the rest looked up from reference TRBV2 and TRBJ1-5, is EPEVTQTPSHQVTQMGQEVILRCVPISNHLYFYWYRQILGQKVEFLVSFYNNEISEKSEIFDDQFSVERPDGSNFTLKIRSTKLEDSAMYFCASSEGIGGQGHQPQHFGDGTRLSIL.